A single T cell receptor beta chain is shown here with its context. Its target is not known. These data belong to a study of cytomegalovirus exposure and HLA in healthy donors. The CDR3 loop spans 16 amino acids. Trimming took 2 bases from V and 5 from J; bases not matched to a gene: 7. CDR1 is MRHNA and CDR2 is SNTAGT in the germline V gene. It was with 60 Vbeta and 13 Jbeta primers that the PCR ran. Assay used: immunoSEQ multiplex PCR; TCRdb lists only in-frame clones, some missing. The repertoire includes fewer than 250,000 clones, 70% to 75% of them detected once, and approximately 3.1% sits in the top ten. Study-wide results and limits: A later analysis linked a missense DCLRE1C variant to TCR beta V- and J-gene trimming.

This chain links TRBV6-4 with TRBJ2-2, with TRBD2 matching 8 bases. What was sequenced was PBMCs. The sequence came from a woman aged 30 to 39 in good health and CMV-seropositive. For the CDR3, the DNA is TGTGCCAGCAGTGACCCCGCAGCGGGAGAGACCGGGGAGCTGTTTTTT. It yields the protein CASSDPAAGETGELFF.